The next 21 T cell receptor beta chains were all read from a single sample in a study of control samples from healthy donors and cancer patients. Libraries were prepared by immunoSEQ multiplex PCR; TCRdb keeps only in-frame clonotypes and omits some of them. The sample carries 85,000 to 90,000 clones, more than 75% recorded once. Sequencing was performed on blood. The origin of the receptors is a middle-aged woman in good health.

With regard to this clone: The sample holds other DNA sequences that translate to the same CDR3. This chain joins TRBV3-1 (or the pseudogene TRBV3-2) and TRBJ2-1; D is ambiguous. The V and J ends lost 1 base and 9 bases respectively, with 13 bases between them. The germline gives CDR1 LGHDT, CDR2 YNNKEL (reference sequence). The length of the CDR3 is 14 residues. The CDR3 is CASSQGLGGGEQFF. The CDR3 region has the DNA TGTGCCAGCAGCCAAGGCCTAGGTGGCGGTGAGCAGTTCTTC.

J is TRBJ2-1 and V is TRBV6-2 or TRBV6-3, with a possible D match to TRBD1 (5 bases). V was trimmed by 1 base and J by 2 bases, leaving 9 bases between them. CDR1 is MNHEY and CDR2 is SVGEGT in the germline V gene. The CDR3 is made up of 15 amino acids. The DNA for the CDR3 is TGTGCCAGCAGTTACTTGGGGCCGGCCTACAATGAGCAGTTCTTC. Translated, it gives CASSYLGPAYNEQFF.

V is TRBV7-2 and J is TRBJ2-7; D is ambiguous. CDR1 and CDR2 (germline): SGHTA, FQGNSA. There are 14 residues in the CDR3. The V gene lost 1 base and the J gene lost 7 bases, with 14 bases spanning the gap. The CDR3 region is CASSLGIGLREQYF. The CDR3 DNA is TGTGCCAGCAGCTTAGGTATAGGGCTAAGGGAGCAGTACTTC.

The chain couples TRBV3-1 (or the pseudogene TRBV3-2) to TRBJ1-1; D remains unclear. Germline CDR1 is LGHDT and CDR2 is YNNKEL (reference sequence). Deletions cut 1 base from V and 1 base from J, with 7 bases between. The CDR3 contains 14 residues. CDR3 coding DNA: TGTGCCAGCAGCCAAGGGAATGAGAACACTGAAGCTTTCTTT. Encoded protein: CASSQGNENTEAFF.

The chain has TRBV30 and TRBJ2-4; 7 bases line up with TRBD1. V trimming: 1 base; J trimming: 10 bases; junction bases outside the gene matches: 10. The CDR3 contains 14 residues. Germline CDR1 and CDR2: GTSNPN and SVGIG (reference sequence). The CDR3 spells CAWSDDRVEYIQYF. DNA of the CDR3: TGTGCCTGGAGTGACGACAGGGTAGAGTATATTCAGTACTTC.

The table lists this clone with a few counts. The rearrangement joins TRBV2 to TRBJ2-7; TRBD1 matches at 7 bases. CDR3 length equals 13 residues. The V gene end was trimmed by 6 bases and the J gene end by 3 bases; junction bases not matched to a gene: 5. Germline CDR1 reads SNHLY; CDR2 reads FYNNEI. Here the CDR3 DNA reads TGTGCCAGCAGCAGGACAGGACTCTACGAGCAGTACTTC. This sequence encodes CASSRTGLYEQYF.

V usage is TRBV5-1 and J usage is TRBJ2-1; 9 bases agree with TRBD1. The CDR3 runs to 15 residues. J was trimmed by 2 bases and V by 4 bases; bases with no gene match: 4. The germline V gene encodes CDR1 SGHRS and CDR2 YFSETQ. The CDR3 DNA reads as TGCGCCAGCAGCGAGGGGACAGGGCCCTACAATGAGCAGTTCTTC. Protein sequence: CASSEGTGPYNEQFF. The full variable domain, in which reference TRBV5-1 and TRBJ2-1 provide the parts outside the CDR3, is KAGVTQTPRYLIKTRGQQVTLSCSPISGHRSVSWYQQTPGQGLQFLFEYFSETQRNKGNFPGRFSGRQFSNSRSEMNVSTLELGDSALYLCASSEGTGPYNEQFFGPGTRLTVL.

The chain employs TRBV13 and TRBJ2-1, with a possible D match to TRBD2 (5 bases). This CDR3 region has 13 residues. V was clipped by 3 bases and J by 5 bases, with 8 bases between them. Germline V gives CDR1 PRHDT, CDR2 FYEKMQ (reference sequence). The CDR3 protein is CASSFHGNNEQFF. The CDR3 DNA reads TGTGCCAGCAGCTTTCACGGGAACAATGAGCAGTTCTTC.

CDR3 region: CASSLGGVGYTF. The CDR3, as DNA: TGTGCCAGCAGCTTAGGAGGGGTGGGCTACACCTTC. The rearrangement links TRBV7-6 to TRBJ1-2, with D maybe TRBD1 (5 bases). Looked up from germline, CDR1 is SGHVS and CDR2 is FNYEAQ. Trimming shortened V by 1 base and J by 8 bases, and 8 bases separated the two germline ends. This CDR3 comprises 12 residues. Complete variable domain (other parts from reference TRBV7-6 and TRBJ1-2): GAGVSQSPRYKVTKRGQDVALRCDPISGHVSLYWYRQALGQGPEFLTYFNYEAQQDKSGLPNDRFSAERPEGSISTLTIQRTEQRDSAMYRCASSLGGVGYTFGSGTRLTVV.

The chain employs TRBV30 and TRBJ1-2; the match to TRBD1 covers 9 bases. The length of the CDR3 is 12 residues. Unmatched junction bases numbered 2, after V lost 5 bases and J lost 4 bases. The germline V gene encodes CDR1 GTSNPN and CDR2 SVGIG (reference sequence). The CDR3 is CAWGQGTYGYTF. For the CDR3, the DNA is TGTGCCTGGGGACAGGGGACCTATGGCTACACCTTC.

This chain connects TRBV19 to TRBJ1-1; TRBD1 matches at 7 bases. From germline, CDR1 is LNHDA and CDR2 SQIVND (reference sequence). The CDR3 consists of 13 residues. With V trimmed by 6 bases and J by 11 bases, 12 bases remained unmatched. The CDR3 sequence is CASRNEQGGFAFF. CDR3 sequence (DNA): TGTGCCAGTAGGAATGAGCAGGGGGGGTTCGCTTTCTTT.

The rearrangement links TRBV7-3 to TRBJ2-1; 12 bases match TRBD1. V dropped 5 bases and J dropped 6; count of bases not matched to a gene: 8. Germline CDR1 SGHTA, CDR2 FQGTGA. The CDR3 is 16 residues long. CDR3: CASSLLGTGGFNEQFF. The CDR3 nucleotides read TGTGCCAGCAGCCTGCTAGGGACAGGGGGCTTCAATGAGCAGTTCTTC.

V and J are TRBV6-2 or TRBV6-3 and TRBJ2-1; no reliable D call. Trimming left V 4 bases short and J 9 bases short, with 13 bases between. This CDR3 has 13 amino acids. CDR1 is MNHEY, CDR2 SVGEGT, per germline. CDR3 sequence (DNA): TGTGCCAGCAGTTGGGTGCGAACAAGTGAGCAGTTCTTC. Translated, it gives CASSWVRTSEQFF.

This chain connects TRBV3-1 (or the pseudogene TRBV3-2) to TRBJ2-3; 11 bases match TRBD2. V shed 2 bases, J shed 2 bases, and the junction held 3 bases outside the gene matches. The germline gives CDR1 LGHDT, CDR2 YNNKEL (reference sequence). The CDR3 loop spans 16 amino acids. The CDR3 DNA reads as TGTGCCAGCAGCCAAAAACTAGCGGGGGACACAGATACGCAGTATTTT. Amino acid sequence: CASSQKLAGDTDTQYF.

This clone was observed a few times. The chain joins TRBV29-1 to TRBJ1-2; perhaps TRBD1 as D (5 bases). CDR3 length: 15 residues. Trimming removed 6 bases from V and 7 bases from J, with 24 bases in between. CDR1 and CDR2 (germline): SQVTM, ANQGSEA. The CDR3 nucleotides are TGCAGCGTCTACGCCCACTGGGAGGGGACGGTTGGCTACACCTTC. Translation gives CSVYAHWEGTVGYTF.

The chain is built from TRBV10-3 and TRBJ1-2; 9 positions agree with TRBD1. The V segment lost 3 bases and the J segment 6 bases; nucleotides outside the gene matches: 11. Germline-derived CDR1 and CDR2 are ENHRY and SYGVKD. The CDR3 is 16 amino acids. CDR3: CAISDRDREVVDGYTF. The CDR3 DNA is TGTGCCATCAGTGACCGGGACAGGGAAGTCGTTGATGGCTACACCTTC.

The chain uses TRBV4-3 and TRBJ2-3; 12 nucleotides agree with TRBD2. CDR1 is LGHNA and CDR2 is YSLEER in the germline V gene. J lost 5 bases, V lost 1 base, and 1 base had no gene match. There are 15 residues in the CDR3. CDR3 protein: CASSQGTSGVDTQYF. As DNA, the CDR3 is TGCGCCAGCAGCCAAGGGACTAGCGGGGTAGATACGCAGTATTTT.

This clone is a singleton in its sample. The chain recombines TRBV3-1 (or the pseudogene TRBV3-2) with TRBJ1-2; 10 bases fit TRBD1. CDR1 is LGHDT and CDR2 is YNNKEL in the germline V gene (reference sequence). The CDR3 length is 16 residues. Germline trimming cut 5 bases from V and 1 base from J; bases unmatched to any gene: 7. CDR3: CASSSSGDRGNYGYTF. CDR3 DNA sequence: TGTGCCAGCAGCTCAAGTGGGGACAGGGGTAACTATGGCTACACCTTC.

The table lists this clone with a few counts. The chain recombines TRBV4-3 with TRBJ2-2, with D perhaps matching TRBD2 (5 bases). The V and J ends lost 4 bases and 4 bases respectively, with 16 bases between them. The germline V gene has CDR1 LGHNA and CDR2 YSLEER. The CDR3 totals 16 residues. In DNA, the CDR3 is TGCGCCAGCAGCCCGAGGGTCACCTCGAGCACCGGGGAGCTGTTTTTT. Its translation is CASSPRVTSSTGELFF.

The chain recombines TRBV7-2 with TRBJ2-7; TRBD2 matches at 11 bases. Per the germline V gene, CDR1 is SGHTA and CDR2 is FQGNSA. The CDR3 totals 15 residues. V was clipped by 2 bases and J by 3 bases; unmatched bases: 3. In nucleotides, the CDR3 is TGTGCCAGCAGCTTACTCGGGACTAGCGGCTACGAGCAGTACTTC. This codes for CASSLLGTSGYEQYF. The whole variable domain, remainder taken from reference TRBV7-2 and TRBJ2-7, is GAGVSQSPSNKVTEKGKDVELRCDPISGHTALYWYRQSLGQGLEFLIYFQGNSAPDKSGLPSDRFSAERTGGSVSTLTIQRTQQEDSAVYLCASSLLGTSGYEQYFGPGTRLTVT.

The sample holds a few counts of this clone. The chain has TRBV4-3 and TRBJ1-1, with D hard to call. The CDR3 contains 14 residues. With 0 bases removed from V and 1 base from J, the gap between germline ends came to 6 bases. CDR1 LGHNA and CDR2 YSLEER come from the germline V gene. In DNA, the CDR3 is TGCGCCAGCAGCCAAGATCACAGGAACACTGAAGCTTTCTTT. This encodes CASSQDHRNTEAFF.